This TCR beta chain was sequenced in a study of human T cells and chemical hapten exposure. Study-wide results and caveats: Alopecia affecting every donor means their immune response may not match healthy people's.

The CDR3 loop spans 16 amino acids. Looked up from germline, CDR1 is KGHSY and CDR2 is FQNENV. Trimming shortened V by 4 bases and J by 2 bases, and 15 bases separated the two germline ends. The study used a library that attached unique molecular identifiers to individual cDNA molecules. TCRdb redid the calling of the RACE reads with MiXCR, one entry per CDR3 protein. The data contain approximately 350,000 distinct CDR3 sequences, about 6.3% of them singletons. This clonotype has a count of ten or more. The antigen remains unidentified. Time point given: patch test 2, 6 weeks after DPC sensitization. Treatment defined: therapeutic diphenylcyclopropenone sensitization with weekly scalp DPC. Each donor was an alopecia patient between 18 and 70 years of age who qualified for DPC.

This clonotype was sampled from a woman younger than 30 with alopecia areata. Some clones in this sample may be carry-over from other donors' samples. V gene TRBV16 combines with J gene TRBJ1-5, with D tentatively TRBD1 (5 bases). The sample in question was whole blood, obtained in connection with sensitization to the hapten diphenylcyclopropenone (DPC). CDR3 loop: CASSRGDAGGNQPQHF. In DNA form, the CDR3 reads TGTGCCAGCAGCCGTGGTGACGCGGGGGGCAATCAGCCCCAGCATTTT.